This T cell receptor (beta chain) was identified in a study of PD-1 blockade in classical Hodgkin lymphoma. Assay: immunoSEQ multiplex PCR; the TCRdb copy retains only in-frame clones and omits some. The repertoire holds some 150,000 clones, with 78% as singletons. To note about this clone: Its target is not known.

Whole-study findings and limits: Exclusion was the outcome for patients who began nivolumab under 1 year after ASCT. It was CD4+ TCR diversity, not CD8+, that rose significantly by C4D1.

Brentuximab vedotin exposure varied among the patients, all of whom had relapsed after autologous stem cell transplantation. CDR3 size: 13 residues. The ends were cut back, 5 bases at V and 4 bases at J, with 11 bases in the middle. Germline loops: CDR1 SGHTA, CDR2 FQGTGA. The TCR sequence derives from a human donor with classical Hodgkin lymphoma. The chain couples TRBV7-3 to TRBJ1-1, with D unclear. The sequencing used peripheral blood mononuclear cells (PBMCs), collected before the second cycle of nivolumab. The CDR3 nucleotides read TGTGCCAGCAGCCCCGAGGCATCCACTGAAGCTTTCTTT. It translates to CASSPEASTEAFF.